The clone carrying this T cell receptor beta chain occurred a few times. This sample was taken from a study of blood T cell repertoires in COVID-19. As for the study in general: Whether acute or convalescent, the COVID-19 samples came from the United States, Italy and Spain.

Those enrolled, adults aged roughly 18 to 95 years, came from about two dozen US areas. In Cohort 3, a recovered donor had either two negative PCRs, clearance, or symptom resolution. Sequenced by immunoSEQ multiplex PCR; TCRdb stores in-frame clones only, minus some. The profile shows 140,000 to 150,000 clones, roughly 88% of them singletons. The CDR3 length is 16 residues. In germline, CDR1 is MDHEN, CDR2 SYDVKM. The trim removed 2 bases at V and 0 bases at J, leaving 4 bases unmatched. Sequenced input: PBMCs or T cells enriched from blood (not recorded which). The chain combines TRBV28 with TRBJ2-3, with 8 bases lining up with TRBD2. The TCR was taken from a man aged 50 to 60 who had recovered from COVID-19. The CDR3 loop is CASSLGREGSTDTQYF. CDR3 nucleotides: TGTGCCAGCAGTTTAGGTCGGGAGGGGAGCACAGATACGCAGTATTTT. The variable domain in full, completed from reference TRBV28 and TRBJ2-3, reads DVKVTQSSRYLVKRTGEKVFLECVQDMDHENMFWYRQDPGLGLRLIYFSYDVKMKEKGDIPEGYSVSREKKERFSLILESASTNQTSMYLCASSLGREGSTDTQYFGPGTRLTVL.